This entry features one T cell receptor (beta chain) sequence. Its specificity is not known. This specimen comes from a study of T cell responses to AZD1222 COVID-19 vaccine. Study-wide results and caveats: Just five to seven people given AZD1222 tested seropositive at baseline. Clonal diversity may have been underestimated, and the donors were mostly white British, with more females than males. Breadth and depth of Spike-specific TCRs rose after two AZD1222 doses.

Sequencing was performed with immunoSEQ multiplex PCR; in TCRdb, only in-frame clones are kept and a portion is missing. The data contain some 140,000 clones, less than 95% of them singletons. The material was peripheral blood, obtained on day 0 of AZD1222 vaccination. The origin of this receptor is an adult in good health.

CDR3 residues: CASSQVTFEQYF. The CDR3 DNA sequence: TGTGCCAGCAGCCAAGTAACGTTCGAGCAGTACTTC. This chain connects TRBV3-1 (or the pseudogene TRBV3-2) to TRBJ2-7; D is ambiguous. There are 12 residues in the CDR3. V was trimmed by 1 base and J by 6 bases, leaving 7 bases between them. CDR1 and CDR2 from the germline V gene are LGHDT and YNNKEL (reference sequence).